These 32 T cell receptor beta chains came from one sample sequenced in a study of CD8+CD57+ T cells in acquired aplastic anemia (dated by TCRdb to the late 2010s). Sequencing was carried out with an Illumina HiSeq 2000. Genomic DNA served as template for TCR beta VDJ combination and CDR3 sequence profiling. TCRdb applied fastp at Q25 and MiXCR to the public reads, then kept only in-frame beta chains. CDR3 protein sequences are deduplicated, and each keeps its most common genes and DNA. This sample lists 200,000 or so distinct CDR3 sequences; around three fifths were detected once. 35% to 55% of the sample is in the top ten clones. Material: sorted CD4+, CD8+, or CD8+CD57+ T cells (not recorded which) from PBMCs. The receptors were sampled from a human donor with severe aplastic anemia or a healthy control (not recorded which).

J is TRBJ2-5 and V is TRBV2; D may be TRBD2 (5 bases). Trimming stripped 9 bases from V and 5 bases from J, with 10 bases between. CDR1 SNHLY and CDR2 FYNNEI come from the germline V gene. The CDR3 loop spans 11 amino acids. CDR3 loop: CARETGETQYF. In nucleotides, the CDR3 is TGTGCCAGAGAGACGGGGGAGACCCAGTACTTC.

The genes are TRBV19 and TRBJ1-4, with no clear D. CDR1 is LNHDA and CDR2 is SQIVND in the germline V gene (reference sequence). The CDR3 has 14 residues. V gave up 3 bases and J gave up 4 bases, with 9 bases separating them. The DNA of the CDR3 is TGTGCCAGTAGTATCCGGGAGTATAATGAAAAACTGTTTTTT. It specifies CASSIREYNEKLFF.

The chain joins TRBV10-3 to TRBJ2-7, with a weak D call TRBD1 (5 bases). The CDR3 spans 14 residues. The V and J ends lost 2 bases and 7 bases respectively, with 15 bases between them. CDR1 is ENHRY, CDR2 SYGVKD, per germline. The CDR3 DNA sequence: TGTGCCATCAGTGAGGCGAACGGAGCAGGGGAGCAGTACTTC. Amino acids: CAISEANGAGEQYF.

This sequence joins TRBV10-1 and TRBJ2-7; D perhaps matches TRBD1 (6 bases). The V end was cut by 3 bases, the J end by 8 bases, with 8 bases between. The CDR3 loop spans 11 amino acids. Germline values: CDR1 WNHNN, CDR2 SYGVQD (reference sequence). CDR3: CASSDQGKQYF. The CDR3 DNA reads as TGCGCCAGCAGTGATCAGGGGAAGCAGTACTTC.

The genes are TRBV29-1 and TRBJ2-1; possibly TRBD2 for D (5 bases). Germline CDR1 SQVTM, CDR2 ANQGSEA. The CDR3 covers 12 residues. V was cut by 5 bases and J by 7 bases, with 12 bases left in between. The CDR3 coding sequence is TGCAGCGTTAGAACTAGGCATAATGAGCAGTTCTTC. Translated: CSVRTRHNEQFF.

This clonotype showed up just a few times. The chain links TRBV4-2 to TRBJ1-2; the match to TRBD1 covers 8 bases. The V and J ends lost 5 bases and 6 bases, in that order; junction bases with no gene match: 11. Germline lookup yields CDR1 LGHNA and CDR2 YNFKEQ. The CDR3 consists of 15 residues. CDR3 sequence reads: CASSLAPLQGDGYTF. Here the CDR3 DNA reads TGTGCCAGCAGCTTGGCCCCTCTACAGGGGGATGGCTACACCTTC.

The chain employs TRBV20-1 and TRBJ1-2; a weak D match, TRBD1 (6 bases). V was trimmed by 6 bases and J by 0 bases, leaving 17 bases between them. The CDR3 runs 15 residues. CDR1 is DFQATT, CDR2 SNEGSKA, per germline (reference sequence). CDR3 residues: CSALGATLTNYGYTF. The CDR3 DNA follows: TGCAGTGCCCTGGGGGCAACCTTAACTAACTATGGCTACACCTTC.

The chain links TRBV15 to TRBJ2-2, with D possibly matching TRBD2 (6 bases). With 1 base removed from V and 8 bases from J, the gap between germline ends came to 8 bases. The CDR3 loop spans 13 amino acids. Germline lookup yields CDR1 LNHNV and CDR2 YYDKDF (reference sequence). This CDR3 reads CATSRGLAGELFF. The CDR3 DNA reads TGTGCCACCAGCAGAGGCCTAGCGGGGGAGCTGTTTTTT.

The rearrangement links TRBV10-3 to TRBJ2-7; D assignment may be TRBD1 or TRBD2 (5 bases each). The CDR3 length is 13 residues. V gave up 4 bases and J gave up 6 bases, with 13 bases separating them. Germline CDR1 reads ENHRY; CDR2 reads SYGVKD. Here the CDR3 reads CAISGMGVVEQYF. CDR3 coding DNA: TGTGCCATCAGTGGAATGGGGGTGGTCGAGCAGTACTTC.

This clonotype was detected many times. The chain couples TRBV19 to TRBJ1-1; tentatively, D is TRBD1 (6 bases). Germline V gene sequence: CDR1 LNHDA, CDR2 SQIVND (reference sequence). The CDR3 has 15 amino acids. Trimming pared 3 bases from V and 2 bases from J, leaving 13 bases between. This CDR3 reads CASSILGQGNTEAFF. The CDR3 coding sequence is TGTGCCAGTAGTATCCTGGGACAAGGAAACACTGAAGCTTTCTTT.

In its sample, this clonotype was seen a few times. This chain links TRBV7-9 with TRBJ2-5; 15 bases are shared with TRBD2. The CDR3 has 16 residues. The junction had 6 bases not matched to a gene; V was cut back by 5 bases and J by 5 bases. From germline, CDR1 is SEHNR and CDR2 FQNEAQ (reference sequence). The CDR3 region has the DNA TGTGCCAGCAGCCCGGGACTAGCGGGAGGATTGGAGACCCAGTACTTC. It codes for CASSPGLAGGLETQYF.

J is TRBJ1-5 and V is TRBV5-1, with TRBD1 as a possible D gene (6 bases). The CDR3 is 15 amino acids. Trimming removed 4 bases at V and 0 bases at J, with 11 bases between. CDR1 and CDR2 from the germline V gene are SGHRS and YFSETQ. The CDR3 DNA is TGCGCCAGCAGCCAGGAGGGGGATAGCAATCAGCCCCAGCATTTT. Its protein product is CASSQEGDSNQPQHF. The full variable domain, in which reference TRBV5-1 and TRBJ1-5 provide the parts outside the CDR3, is KAGVTQTPRYLIKTRGQQVTLSCSPISGHRSVSWYQQTPGQGLQFLFEYFSETQRNKGNFPGRFSGRQFSNSRSEMNVSTLELGDSALYLCASSQEGDSNQPQHFGDGTRLSIL.

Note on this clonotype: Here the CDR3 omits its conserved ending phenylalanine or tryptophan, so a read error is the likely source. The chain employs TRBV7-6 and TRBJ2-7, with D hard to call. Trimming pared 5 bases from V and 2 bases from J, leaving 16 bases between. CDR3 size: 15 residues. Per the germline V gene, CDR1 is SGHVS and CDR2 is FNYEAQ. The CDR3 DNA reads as TGTGCCAGCAGCCAAGGGCACACAAGGACCTACGAGCAGTACCTC. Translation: CASSQGHTRTYEQYL.

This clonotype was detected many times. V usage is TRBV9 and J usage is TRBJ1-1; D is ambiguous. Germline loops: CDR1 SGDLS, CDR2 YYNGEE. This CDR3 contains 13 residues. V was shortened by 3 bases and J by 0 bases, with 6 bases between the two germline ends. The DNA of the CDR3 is TGTGCCAGCAGCGAATGGGTGAACACTGAAGCTTTCTTT. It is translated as CASSEWVNTEAFF.

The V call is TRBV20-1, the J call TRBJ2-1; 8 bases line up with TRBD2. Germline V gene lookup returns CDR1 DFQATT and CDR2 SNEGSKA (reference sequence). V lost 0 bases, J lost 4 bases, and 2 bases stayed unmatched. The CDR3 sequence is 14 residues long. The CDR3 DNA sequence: TGCAGTGCTAGAGATCCGGGGGGGTACAATGAGCAGTTCTTC. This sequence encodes CSARDPGGYNEQFF.

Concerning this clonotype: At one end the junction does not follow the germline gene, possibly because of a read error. CDR3 sequence reads: CASSSGGGRVQTQYF. The CDR3 coding sequence is TGTGCCAGCAGCTCAGGGGGCGGGAGAGTACAGACACAGTACTTC. This rearrangement joins TRBV7-2 to TRBJ2-5; tentative D call: TRBD1 (8 bases). CDR1 and CDR2 from the germline V gene are SGHTA and FQGNSA. CDR3 length equals 15 residues.

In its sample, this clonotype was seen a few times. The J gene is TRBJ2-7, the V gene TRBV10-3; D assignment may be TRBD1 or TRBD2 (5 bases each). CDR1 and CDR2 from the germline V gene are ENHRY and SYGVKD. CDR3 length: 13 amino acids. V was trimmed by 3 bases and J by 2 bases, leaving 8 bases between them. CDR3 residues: CAISDWGTYEQYF. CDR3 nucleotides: TGTGCCATCAGTGATTGGGGGACCTACGAGCAGTACTTC.

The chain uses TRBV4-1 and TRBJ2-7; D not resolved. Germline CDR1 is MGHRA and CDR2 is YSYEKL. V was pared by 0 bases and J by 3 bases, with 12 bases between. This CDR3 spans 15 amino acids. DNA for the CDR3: TGCGCCAGCAGCCAAGATCGGGCCAGCTACTACGAGCAGTACTTC. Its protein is CASSQDRASYYEQYF.

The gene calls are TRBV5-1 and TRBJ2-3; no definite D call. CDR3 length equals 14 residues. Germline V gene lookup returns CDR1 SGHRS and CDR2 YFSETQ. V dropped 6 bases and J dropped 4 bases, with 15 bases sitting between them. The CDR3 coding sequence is TGCGCCAGCATCGATCGGCTGGATCCAGATACGCAGTATTTT. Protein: CASIDRLDPDTQYF.

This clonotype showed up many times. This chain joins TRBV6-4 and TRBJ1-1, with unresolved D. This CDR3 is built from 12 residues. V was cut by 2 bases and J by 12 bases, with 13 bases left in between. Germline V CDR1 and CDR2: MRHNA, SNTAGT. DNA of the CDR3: TGTGCCAGCAGTGACCCAGCGGACCGGACTTTCTTT. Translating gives CASSDPADRTFF.

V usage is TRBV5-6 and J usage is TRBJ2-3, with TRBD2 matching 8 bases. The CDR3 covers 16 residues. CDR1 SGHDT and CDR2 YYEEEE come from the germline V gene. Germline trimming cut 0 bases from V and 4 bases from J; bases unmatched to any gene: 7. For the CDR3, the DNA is TGTGCCAGCAGCTTGGGTTCAAGCGGGAGAGCAGATACGCAGTATTTT. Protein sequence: CASSLGSSGRADTQYF.

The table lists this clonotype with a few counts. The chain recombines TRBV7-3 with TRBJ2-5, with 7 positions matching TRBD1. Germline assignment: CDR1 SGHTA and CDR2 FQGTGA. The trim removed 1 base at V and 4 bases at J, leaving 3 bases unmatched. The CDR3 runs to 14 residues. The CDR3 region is CASSLRAGGETQYF. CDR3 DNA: TGTGCCAGCAGCTTAAGGGCAGGGGGAGAGACCCAGTACTTC.

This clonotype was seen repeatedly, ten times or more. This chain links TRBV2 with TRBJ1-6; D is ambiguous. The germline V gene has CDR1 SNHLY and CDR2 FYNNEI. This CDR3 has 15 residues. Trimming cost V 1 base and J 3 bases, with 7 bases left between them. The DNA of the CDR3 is TGTGCCAGCAGTGAAGGAACTAGCTATAATTCACCCCTCCACTTT. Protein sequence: CASSEGTSYNSPLHF.

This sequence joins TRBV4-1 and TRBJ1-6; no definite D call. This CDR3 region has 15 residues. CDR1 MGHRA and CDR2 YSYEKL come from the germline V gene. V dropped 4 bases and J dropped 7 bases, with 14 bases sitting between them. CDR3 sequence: CASSPVGLMNSPLHF. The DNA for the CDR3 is TGCGCCAGCAGCCCGGTTGGGCTGATGAATTCACCCCTCCACTTT.

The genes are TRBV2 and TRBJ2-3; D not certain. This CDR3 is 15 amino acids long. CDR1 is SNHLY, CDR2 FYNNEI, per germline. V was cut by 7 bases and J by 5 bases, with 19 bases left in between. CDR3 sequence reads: CASNQAGNRGDTQYF. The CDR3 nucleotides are TGTGCCAGCAACCAGGCCGGAAACCGTGGAGATACGCAGTATTTT.

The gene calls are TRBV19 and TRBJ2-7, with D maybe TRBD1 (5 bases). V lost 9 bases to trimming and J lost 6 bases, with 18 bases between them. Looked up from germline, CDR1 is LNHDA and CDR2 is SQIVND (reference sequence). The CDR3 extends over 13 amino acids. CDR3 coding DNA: TGTGCCAGACAGGCACAAGGTCGTCTCGAGCAGTACTTC. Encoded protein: CARQAQGRLEQYF.

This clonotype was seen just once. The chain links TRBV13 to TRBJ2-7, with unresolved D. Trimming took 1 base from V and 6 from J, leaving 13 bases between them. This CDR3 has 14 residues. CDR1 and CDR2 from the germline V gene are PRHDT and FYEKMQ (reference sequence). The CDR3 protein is CASSLAAGLAEQYF. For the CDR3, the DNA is TGTGCCAGCAGCTTAGCGGCAGGTCTGGCCGAGCAGTACTTC. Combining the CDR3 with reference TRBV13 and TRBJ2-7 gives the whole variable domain AAGVIQSPRHLIKEKRETATLKCYPIPRHDTVYWYQQGPGQDPQFLISFYEKMQSDKGSIPDRFSAQQFSDYHSELNMSSLELGDSALYFCASSLAAGLAEQYFGPGTRLTVT.

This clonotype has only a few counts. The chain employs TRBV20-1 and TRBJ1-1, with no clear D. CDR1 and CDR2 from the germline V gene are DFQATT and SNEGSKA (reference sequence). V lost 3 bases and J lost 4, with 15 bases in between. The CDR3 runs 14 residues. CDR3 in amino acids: CSASWSRSLTEAFF. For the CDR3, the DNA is TGCAGTGCTAGTTGGTCCAGGTCGCTCACTGAAGCTTTCTTT.

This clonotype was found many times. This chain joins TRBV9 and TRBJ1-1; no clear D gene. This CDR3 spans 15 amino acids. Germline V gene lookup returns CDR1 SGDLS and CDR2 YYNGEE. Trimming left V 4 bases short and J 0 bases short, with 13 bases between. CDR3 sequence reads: CASSSSPAMNTEAFF. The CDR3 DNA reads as TGTGCCAGCAGCTCCTCCCCGGCTATGAACACTGAAGCTTTCTTT.

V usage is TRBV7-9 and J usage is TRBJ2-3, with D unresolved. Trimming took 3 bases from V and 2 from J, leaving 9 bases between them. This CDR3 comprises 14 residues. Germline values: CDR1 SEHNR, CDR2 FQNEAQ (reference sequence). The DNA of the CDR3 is TGTGCCAGCAGCTTCACCCCGGCCACAGATACGCAGTATTTT. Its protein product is CASSFTPATDTQYF.

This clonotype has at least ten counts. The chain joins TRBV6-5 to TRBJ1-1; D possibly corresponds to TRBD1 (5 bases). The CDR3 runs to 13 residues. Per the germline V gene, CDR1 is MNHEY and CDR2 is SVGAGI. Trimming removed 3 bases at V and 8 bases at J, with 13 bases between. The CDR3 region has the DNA TGTGCCAGCAGTTATTCCTCTGGGGGGGAAGCTTTCTTT. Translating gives CASSYSSGGEAFF.

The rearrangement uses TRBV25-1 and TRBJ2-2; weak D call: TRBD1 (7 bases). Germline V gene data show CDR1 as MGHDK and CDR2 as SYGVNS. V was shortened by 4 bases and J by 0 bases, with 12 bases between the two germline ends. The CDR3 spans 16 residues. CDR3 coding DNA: TGTGCCAGCAGTGCGCGGGACAGATCGAACACCGGGGAGCTGTTTTTT. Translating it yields CASSARDRSNTGELFF.